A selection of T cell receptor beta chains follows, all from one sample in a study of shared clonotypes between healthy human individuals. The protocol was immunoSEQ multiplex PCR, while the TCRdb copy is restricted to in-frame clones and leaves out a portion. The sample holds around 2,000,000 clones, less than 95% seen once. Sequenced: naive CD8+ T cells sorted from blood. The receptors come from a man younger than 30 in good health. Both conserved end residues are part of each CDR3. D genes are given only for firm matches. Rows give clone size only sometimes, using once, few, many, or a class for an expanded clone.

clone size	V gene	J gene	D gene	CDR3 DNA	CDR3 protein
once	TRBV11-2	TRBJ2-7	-	TGTGCCAGCAGCTTAGATCTGCTAACCGAGCAGTACTTC	CASSLDLLTEQYF
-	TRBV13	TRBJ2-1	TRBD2	TGTGCCAGCAGCTCTGAGGAGCGGGAGGTCTGGCAGTTCTTC	CASSSEEREVWQFF
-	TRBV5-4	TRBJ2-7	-	TGTGCCAGCAGCTTACTTGGGCGTAGTACCTACGAGCAGTACTTC	CASSLLGRSTYEQYF
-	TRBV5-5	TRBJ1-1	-	TGTGCCAGCAGCTCTCGGGACACTGAAGCTTTCTTT	CASSSRDTEAFF
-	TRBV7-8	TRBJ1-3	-	TGTGCCAGCAGCTTAATGGGATACTCTGGAAACACCATATATTTT	CASSLMGYSGNTIYF
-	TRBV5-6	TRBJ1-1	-	TGTGCCAGCAGGGCGGGACACACATACACTGAAGCTTTCTTT	CASRAGHTYTEAFF
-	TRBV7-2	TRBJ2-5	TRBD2	TGTGCCAGCAGCTTAGGGGTAGCGGGAGGGATGGGGGAGACCCAGTACTTC	CASSLGVAGGMGETQYF
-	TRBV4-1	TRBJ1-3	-	TGCGCCAGCAGCCAAGATCCCACGGTCTCTGGAAACACCATATATTTT	CASSQDPTVSGNTIYF
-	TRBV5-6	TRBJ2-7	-	TGTGCCAGCAGCTTGGGGGACATGCCCTACGAGCAGTACTTC	CASSLGDMPYEQYF
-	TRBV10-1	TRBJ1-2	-	TGCGCCAGCAGTGAGGCCAGGGGATACTATGGCTACACCTTC	CASSEARGYYGYTF
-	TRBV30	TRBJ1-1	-	TGTGCCTGGAGCGAAAAGGGGGGGAACACTGAAGCTTTCTTT	CAWSEKGGNTEAFF
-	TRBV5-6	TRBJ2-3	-	TGTGCCAGCAGCTTGGTATGGGGGGACAGCGCCACAGATACGCAGTATTTT	CASSLVWGDSATDTQYF
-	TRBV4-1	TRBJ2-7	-	TGCGCCAGCAGCCAACAGAGTTACTACGAGCAGTACTTC	CASSQQSYYEQYF
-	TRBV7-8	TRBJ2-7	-	TGTGCCAGCAGCTCCGACCACTACGAGCAGTACTTC	CASSSDHYEQYF
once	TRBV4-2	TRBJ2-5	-	TGTGCCAGCAGCCCTTTATCCGGGGTTGTAGGACAAGAGACCCAGTACTTC	CASSPLSGVVGQETQYF
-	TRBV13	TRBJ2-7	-	TGTGCCAGCAGCTTAAAGATGGCAGGGGCTTCCTACGAGCAGTACTTC	CASSLKMAGASYEQYF
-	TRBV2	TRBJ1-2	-	TGTGCCAGCAGCGAATCCGGGGCCCACTATGGCTACACCTTC	CASSESGAHYGYTF
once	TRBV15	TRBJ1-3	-	TGTGCCACCAGCGACCCGGGGAGCGGAAACACCATATATTTT	CATSDPGSGNTIYF
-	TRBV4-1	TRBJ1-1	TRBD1	TGCGCCAGCAGCCCCCGGGGGACAGCGAACACTGAAGCTTTCTTT	CASSPRGTANTEAFF
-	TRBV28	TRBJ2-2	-	TGTGCCAGCAGTTTAGGGGGGCCTTATGCCGGGGAGCTGTTTTTT	CASSLGGPYAGELFF
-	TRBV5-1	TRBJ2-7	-	TGCGCCAGCAGCTTACGGACAACAACTTACGAGCAGTACTTC	CASSLRTTTYEQYF
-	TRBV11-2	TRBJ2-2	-	TGTGCCAGCATCAGAGCCGGGGAGCTGTTTTTT	CASIRAGELFF
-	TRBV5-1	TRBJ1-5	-	TGCGCCAGCAGCTTAGGACAGCTTAATCAGCCCCAGCATTTT	CASSLGQLNQPQHF
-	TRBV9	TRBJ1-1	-	TGTGCCAGCAGCGTAGTCCTGGGATGGGACACTGAAGCTTTCTTT	CASSVVLGWDTEAFF
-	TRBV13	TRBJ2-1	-	TGTGCCAGCAGCCTACAGGGAATTGAGCAGTTCTTC	CASSLQGIEQFF
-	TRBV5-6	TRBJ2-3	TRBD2	TGTGCCAGCAAAAGCGGGATCGAGGGGGATACGCAGTATTTT	CASKSGIEGDTQYF
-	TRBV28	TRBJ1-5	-	TGTGCCAGCAGACCAGACAGGCCCCTGAATCAGCCCCAGCATTTT	CASRPDRPLNQPQHF
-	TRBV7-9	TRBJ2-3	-	TGTGCCAGCAGCTTAGCGTGGGGGGATACGCAGTATTTT	CASSLAWGDTQYF
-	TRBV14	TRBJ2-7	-	TGTGCCAGCAGCCACCTGGGGACGAACGAGCAGTACTTC	CASSHLGTNEQYF
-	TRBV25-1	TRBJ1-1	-	TGTGCCAGCAGTGAAGGGATCACTGAAGCTTTCTTT	CASSEGITEAFF
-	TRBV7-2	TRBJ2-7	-	TGTGCCAGCAGCCCCTACAACAGGGTTGGAGACGAGCAGTACTTC	CASSPYNRVGDEQYF